This T cell receptor beta chain originates from a study of blood T cell repertoires in COVID-19. Overall study: PBMCs, B-cell-depleted T cells, or T cells provided the cDNA or gDNA that made up the material.

In the study's own analysis: Amplification from reference gene primers served as the basis for estimated nucleated cell counts. Produced via immunoSEQ multiplex PCR; TCRdb's table is partial and in-frame only. The V and J calls and the clone size are those of that table, but D and trimming were determined from the DNA. In the table there are some 65,000 clones, 70% to 90% of which are singletons. The CDR3 has 14 amino acids. Germline V gives CDR1 WNHNN, CDR2 SYGVQD (reference sequence). V was trimmed by 4 bases and J by 1 base, leaving 7 bases between them. The sequenced sample consisted of peripheral blood. V is TRBV10-1 and J is TRBJ2-2; no reliable D call. This clonotype was obtained from a man aged 40-49 years with COVID-19, enrolled during active disease. CDR3 sequence reads: CASSAQLNTGELFF. The CDR3 DNA follows: TGCGCCAGCAGTGCTCAGTTGAACACCGGGGAGCTGTTTTTT.